What follows are 14 T cell receptor beta chains derived from one specimen sequenced in a study of a mutant IDH1 vaccine in newly diagnosed glioma. The method was immunoSEQ multiplex PCR; TCRdb's version includes in-frame clones alone and lacks a portion of them. Seen here are 45,000 to 65,000 clones, 80% to 85% observed once, and the top ten hold around 8.4%. Time point noted: week 23, last vaccination. Vaccine doses each comprised 300 ug of mutant IDH1 20-mer peptide, with topical imiquimod. No cognate antigen is known for these TCRs. Sample: PBMCs, taken from a glioma patient whose treatment included an IDH1 peptide vaccine. The receptors were gathered from a woman in her thirties or forties with glioma. Some clones in this sample may be carry-over from other donors' samples.

The CDR3 sequence: CASTGLNSNQPQHF. In nucleotides, the CDR3 is TGTGCCAGCACCGGATTGAATAGCAATCAGCCCCAGCATTTT. The genes are TRBV2 and TRBJ1-5; the D is unclear. This CDR3 spans 14 amino acids. Germline values: CDR1 SNHLY, CDR2 FYNNEI. V was pared by 7 bases and J by 0 bases, with 10 bases between.

This chain links TRBV19 with TRBJ2-7; D possibly uses TRBD1 or TRBD2 (5 bases each). The V end lost 5 bases, the J end lost 2 bases, and 13 bases lay between the germline ends. The CDR3 loop spans 14 amino acids. Germline assignment: CDR1 LNHDA and CDR2 SQIVND (reference sequence). The CDR3 sequence: CASSLRDGTYEQYF. The CDR3, as DNA: TGTGCCAGTAGTCTCCGGGACGGCACCTACGAGCAGTACTTC.

V is TRBV5-1 and J is TRBJ1-1; D remains ambiguous. The V and J ends lost 3 bases and 5 bases respectively, with 11 bases between them. Germline CDR1 reads SGHRS; CDR2 reads YFSETQ. CDR3 length equals 13 residues. In nucleotides, the CDR3 is TGCGCCAGCAGCTCCACACATAGGACTGAAGCTTTCTTT. Residues: CASSSTHRTEAFF.

V is TRBV9 and J is TRBJ2-2, with D possibly TRBD2 on 5 matching bases. The CDR3 extends over 16 amino acids. Germline assignment: CDR1 SGDLS and CDR2 YYNGEE. The V end lost 3 bases, the J end lost 3 bases, and 15 bases lay between the germline ends. The CDR3 reads CASSDSRGWDTGELFF. The CDR3 nucleotides are TGTGCCAGCAGCGATTCCCGGGGATGGGACACCGGGGAGCTGTTTTTT.

This chain joins TRBV30 and TRBJ1-5, with 9 positions matching TRBD1. The CDR3 is 13 amino acids. Unmatched junction bases numbered 4, after V lost 5 bases and J lost 5 bases. The germline gives CDR1 GTSNPN, CDR2 SVGIG (reference sequence). The CDR3 region has the DNA TGTGCCTGGGGGACAGGGAAATATCAGCCCCAGCATTTT. The encoded protein is CAWGTGKYQPQHF.

The chain carries TRBV29-1 and TRBJ1-4; 7 bases match TRBD1. Per the germline V gene, CDR1 is SQVTM and CDR2 is ANQGSEA. V dropped 6 bases and J dropped 5; count of bases not matched to a gene: 9. This CDR3 region has 14 residues. CDR3 loop: CSVSRDSKNEKLFF. Here the CDR3 DNA reads TGCAGCGTCAGCCGGGACAGCAAAAATGAAAAACTGTTTTTT.

This sequence joins TRBV5-8 and TRBJ1-1; D may be TRBD1 (5 bases). Germline V gene sequence: CDR1 SGHTS, CDR2 YDEGEE. Trimming shortened V by 6 bases and J by 1 base, and 10 bases separated the two germline ends. The CDR3 has 13 amino acids. The DNA for the CDR3 is TGTGCCAGCAAGGAGGGGTGGAACACTGAAGCTTTCTTT. It is translated as CASKEGWNTEAFF.

The V call is TRBV2, the J call TRBJ2-7; D assignment may be TRBD1 or TRBD2 (6 bases each). The CDR3 sequence is 14 residues long. With 7 bases removed from V and 0 bases from J, the gap between germline ends came to 13 bases. Germline CDR1 is SNHLY and CDR2 is FYNNEI. The DNA for the CDR3 is TGTGCCAGCAATAGGGGGGTAGGCTCCTACGAGCAGTACTTC. It encodes CASNRGVGSYEQYF. Full variable domain (remainder filled in from reference TRBV2 and TRBJ2-7): EPEVTQTPSHQVTQMGQEVILRCVPISNHLYFYWYRQILGQKVEFLVSFYNNEISEKSEIFDDQFSVERPDGSNFTLKIRSTKLEDSAMYFCASNRGVGSYEQYFGPGTRLTVT.

This chain links TRBV18 with TRBJ2-1; D not resolved. The CDR3 is made up of 16 amino acids. Trimming took off 3 bases at V and 0 bases at J, with 12 bases between the two ends. Germline CDR1 KGHSH, CDR2 LQKENI. The CDR3 sequence: CASSPNRASSYNEQFF. In nucleotides, the CDR3 is TGTGCCAGCTCACCTAATCGGGCGAGCTCCTACAATGAGCAGTTCTTC.

The chain carries TRBV4-3 and TRBJ2-1; tentatively, D is TRBD1 or TRBD2 (5 bases each). The CDR3 consists of 15 residues. The ends were cut back, 8 bases at V and 12 bases at J, with 26 bases in the middle. Germline V gives CDR1 LGHNA, CDR2 YSLEER. The CDR3 protein is CASASDRDPTFVQFF. In nucleotides, the CDR3 is TGCGCCAGCGCCTCGGACCGGGACCCCACTTTTGTGCAGTTCTTC.

This clone was counted between two and nine times. This chain uses TRBV6-1 with TRBJ1-5, with 7 positions matching TRBD1. The germline CDR1 and CDR2 sequences are MNHNS and SASEGT. After removal of 6 bases from V and 6 bases from J, the junction contained 8 bases not matched to a gene. This CDR3 comprises 14 residues. The CDR3 DNA reads TGTGCCAGCAGCGAACGAGGGGGCGGTCAGCCCCAGCATTTT. Residues: CASSERGGGQPQHF.

The chain couples TRBV7-8 to TRBJ2-5; D ambiguous. V lost 2 bases and J lost 0, with 7 bases in between. Germline lookup yields CDR1 SGHVS and CDR2 FQNEAQ. This CDR3 has 14 residues. CDR3 loop: CASSLRPDQETQYF. Written as DNA, the CDR3 is TGTGCCAGCAGCTTAAGGCCAGACCAAGAGACCCAGTACTTC. Variable domain in full (rest from reference TRBV7-8 and TRBJ2-5): GAGVSQSPRYKVAKRGQDVALRCDPISGHVSLFWYQQALGQGPEFLTYFQNEAQLDKSGLPSDRFFAERPEGSVSTLKIQRTQQEDSAVYLCASSLRPDQETQYFGPGTRLLVL.

The table lists this clone with a few counts. V and J are TRBV18 and TRBJ2-5; D not certain. The germline gives CDR1 KGHSH, CDR2 LQKENI. This CDR3 comprises 12 residues. The V and J ends lost 6 bases and 1 base respectively, with 6 bases between them. The CDR3 spells CASSGVQETQYF. The CDR3 coding sequence is TGTGCCAGCTCTGGGGTCCAAGAGACCCAGTACTTC.

There are a few counts of this clone. CDR3 in DNA: TGTGCCAGGCTTCGGACAGGGCCACAGGAGACCCAGTACTTC. The encoded protein is CARLRTGPQETQYF. The chain couples TRBV19 to TRBJ2-5, with TRBD1 identical over 8 bases. V dropped 9 bases and J dropped 5; count of bases not matched to a gene: 11. The CDR3 has 14 amino acids. Germline V lookup: CDR1 LNHDA, CDR2 SQIVND (reference sequence).